These T cell receptor beta chains were read from a single sample in a study of shared clonotypes between healthy human individuals. Profiling relied on immunoSEQ multiplex PCR, and the TCRdb table lists in-frame clones only, not all of them. The data show hundreds of thousands of clones, roughly 96% seen once. The sequenced sample was naive CD8+ T cells sorted from blood. These receptors were obtained from a woman aged 25 to 45 in good health. The CDR3 runs from the conserved cysteine through the conserved F or W. D genes are given only for firm matches. Rows give clone size only sometimes, using once, few, many, or a class for an expanded clone.

D gene: TRBD2
J gene: TRBJ2-3
clone size: .
V gene: TRBV5-4
CDR3 protein: CASSLPVFGGRSADTQYF
CDR3 DNA: TGTGCCAGCAGCTTGCCGGTGTTCGGCGGGAGGAGCGCAGATACGCAGTATTTT

D gene: .
J gene: TRBJ2-7
clone size: .
V gene: TRBV27
CDR3 protein: CASSFDGGSEQYF
CDR3 DNA: TGTGCCAGCAGTTTTGACGGGGGATCCGAGCAGTACTTC

D gene: .
J gene: TRBJ1-2
clone size: .
V gene: TRBV19
CDR3 protein: CASTTTSGEANYGYTF
CDR3 DNA: TGTGCCAGTACCACGACCTCAGGAGAAGCTAACTATGGCTACACCTTC

D gene: .
J gene: TRBJ1-5
clone size: .
V gene: TRBV7-9
CDR3 protein: CASSLADQPQHF
CDR3 DNA: TGTGCCAGCAGCTTAGCAGATCAGCCCCAGCATTTT

D gene: TRBD2
J gene: TRBJ2-1
clone size: once
V gene: TRBV5-4
CDR3 protein: CASSLGTSGYNEQFF
CDR3 DNA: TGTGCCAGCAGCTTAGGGACTAGCGGGTACAATGAGCAGTTCTTC

D gene: .
J gene: TRBJ2-1
clone size: .
V gene: TRBV6-1
CDR3 protein: CASSEHYEPQFF
CDR3 DNA: TGTGCCAGCAGTGAGCATTATGAACCCCAGTTCTTC

D gene: TRBD1
J gene: TRBJ2-7
clone size: .
V gene: TRBV6-5
CDR3 protein: CASSRGQGNHEQYF
CDR3 DNA: TGTGCCAGCAGCCGTGGACAGGGGAATCACGAGCAGTACTTC

D gene: .
J gene: TRBJ2-1
clone size: .
V gene: TRBV5-8
CDR3 protein: CASTVNEQFF
CDR3 DNA: TGTGCCAGTACGGTTAATGAGCAGTTCTTC

D gene: .
J gene: TRBJ2-1
clone size: .
V gene: TRBV23-1
CDR3 protein: CASSQSRRDTNEQFF
CDR3 DNA: TGCGCCAGCAGTCAATCTCGGCGGGACACCAATGAGCAGTTCTTC

D gene: .
J gene: TRBJ1-5
clone size: .
V gene: TRBV19
CDR3 protein: CASSIVAGNQPQHF
CDR3 DNA: TGTGCCAGTAGTATCGTAGCAGGGAATCAGCCCCAGCATTTT

D gene: TRBD1
J gene: TRBJ1-1
clone size: .
V gene: TRBV28
CDR3 protein: CASSTGTGGNTEAFF
CDR3 DNA: TGTGCCAGCAGTACAGGGACAGGGGGGAACACTGAAGCTTTCTTT

D gene: .
J gene: TRBJ2-5
clone size: .
V gene: TRBV7-9
CDR3 protein: CASSEQKETQYF
CDR3 DNA: TGTGCCAGCAGCGAACAAAAAGAGACCCAGTACTTC

D gene: TRBD2
J gene: TRBJ2-7
clone size: .
V gene: TRBV28
CDR3 protein: CASSPSREGRYEQYF
CDR3 DNA: TGTGCCAGCAGTCCCTCGCGGGAGGGCCGATACGAGCAGTACTTC